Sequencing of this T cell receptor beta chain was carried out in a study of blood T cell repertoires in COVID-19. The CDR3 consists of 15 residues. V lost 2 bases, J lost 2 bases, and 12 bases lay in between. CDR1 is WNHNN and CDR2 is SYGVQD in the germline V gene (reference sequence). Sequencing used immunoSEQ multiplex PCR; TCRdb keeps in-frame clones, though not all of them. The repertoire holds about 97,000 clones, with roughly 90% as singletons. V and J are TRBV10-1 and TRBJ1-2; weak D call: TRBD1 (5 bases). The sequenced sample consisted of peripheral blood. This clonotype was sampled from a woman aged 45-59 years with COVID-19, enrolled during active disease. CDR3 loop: CASSELPGRNYGYTF. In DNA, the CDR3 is TGCGCCAGCAGTGAGCTCCCAGGGCGAAACTATGGCTACACCTTC.